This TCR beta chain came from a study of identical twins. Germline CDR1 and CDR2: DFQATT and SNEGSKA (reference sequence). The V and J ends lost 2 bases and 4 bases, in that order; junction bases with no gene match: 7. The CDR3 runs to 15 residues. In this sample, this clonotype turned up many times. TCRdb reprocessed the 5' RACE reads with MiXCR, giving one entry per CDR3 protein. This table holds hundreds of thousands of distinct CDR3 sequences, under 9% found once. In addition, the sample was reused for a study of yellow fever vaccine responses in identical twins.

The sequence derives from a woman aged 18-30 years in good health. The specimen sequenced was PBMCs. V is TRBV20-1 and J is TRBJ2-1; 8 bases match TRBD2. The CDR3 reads CSARSSGRIYNEQFF. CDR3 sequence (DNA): TGCAGTGCTAGATCAAGCGGGAGAATATACAATGAGCAGTTCTTC.